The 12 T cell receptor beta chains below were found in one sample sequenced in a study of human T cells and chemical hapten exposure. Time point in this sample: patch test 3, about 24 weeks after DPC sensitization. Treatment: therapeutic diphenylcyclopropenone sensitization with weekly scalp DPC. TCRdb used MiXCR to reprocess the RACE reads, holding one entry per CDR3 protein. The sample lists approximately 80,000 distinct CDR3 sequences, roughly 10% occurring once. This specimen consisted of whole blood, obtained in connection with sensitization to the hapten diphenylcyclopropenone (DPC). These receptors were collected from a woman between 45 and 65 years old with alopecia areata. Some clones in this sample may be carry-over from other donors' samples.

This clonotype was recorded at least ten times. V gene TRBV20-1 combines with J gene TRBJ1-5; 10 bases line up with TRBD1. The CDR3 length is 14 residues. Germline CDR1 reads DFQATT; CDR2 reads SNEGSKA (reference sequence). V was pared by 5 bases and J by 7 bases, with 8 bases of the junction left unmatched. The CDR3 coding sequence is TGCAGTGCTTCCCGGGACAGGGGCCTCCAGCCCCAGCATTTT. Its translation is CSASRDRGLQPQHF.

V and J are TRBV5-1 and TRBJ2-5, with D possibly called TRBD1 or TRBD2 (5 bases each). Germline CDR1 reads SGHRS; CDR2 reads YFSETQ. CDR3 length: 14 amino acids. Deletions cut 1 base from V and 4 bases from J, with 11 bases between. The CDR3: CASSLKGPPETQYF. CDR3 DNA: TGCGCCAGCAGCTTGAAGGGACCTCCAGAGACCCAGTACTTC.

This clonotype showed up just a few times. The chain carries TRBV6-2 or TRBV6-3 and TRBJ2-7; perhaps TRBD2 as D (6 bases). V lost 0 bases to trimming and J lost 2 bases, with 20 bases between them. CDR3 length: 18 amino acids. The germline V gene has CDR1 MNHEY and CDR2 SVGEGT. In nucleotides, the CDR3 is TGTGCCAGCAGTTACTCTCTAAGGGGACTTCCGAACGCCTACGAGCAGTACTTC. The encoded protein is CASSYSLRGLPNAYEQYF.

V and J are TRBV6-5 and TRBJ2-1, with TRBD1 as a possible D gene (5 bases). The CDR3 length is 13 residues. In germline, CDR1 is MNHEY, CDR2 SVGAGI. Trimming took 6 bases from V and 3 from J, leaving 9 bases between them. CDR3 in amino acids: CASSKGDYNEQFF. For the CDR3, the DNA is TGTGCCAGCAGCAAAGGGGACTACAATGAGCAGTTCTTC.

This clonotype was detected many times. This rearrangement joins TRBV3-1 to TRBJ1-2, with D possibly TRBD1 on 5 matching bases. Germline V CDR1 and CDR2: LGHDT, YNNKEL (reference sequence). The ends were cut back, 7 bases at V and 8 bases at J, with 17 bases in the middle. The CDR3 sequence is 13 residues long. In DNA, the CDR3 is TGTGCCAGCACCCTGGGACCGCGCCAGGGCTACACCTTC. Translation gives CASTLGPRQGYTF.

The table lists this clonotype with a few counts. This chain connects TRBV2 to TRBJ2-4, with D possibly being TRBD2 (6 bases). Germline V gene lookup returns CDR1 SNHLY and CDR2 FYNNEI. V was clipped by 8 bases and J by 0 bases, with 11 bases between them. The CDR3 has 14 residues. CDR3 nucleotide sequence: TGTGCCAGCGGGGCAGCGGGAGCCAAAAACATTCAGTACTTC. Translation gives CASGAAGAKNIQYF.

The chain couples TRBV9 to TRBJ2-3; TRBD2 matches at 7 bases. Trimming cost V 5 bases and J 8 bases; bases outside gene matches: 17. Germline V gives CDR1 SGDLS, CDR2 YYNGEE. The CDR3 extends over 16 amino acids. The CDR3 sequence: CASSSRSAGEGLTQYF. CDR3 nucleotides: TGTGCCAGCAGTTCGAGGTCGGCGGGAGAAGGGCTTACGCAGTATTTT.

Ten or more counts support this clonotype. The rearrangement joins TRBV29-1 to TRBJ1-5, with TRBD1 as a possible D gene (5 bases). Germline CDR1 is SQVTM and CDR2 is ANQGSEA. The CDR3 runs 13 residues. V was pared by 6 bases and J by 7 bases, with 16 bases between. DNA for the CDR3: TGCAGCGTCCGAGAAGGGGTATGGCAGCCCCAGCATTTT. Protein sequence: CSVREGVWQPQHF.

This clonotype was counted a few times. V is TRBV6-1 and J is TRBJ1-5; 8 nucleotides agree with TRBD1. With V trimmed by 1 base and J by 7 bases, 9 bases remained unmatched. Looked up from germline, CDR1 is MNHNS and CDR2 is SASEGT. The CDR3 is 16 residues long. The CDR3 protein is CASSEVQDRVGQPQHF. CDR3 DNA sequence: TGTGCCAGCAGTGAAGTTCAGGACAGGGTCGGCCAGCCCCAGCATTTT.

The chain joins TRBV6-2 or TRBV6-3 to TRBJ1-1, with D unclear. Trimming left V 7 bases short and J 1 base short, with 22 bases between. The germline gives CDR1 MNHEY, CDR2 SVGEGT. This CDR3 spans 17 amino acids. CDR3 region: CASTDFFGPGSNTEAFF. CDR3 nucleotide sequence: TGTGCCAGCACTGACTTTTTCGGGCCCGGGTCGAACACTGAAGCTTTCTTT.

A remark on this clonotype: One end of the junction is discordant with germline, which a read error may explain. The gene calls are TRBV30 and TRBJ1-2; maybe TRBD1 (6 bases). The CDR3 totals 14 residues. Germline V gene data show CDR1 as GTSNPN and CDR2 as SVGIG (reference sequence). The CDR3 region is CAWTTMDRNYGFTF. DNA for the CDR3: TGTGCCTGGACTACGATGGACAGAAACTATGGCTTCACCTTC.

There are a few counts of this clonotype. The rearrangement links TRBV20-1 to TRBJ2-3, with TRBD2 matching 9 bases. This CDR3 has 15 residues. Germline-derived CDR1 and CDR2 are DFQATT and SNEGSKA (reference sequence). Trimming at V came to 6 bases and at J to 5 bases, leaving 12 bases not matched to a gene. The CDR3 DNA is TGCAGTGCCAGCAGATCCGGGACTAGCCTAGATACGCAGTATTTT. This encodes CSASRSGTSLDTQYF.